This TCR beta chain was found in a study of T cell repertoires in ileal Crohn's disease. Overall study findings and caveats: High-frequency clones were more common in sorted CD8 than CD4 cells. Compared with non-smokers, active smokers at surgery showed more clonal expansions. Endoscopic recurrence occurred in every patient whose clonality exceeded 26.8%.

V lost 6 bases and J lost 6, with 9 bases in between. Germline V gene lookup returns CDR1 SQVTM and CDR2 ANQGSEA. The CDR3 runs 11 residues. Per sample, roughly 500 nanograms of biopsy DNA were TCRB immunosequenced. The table came from immunoSEQ multiplex PCR; TCRdb's copy has only in-frame clones and leaves some out. The sample comprises some 28,000 clones, roughly 78% of which are singletons, and 15% to 20% rests with the top ten. Worth noting for this clone: Its antigen is unidentified.

This chain uses TRBV29-1 with TRBJ2-1, with D uncertain. Sequenced: ileal tissue. The clonotype was recovered from an adult with Crohn's disease. The CDR3 loop reads CSVVPGNEQFF. The CDR3 bases are TGCAGCGTCGTTCCGGGCAATGAGCAGTTCTTC.